This T cell receptor beta chain was identified in a study of blood T cell repertoires in COVID-19. Study context: Acute-phase and convalescent COVID-19 samples originated in the United States, Italy and Spain. The cDNA or gDNA used as material had been derived from T cells, B-cell-depleted T cells, or PBMCs.

Authors' methods: Cell counts per sample came from amplifying reference gene primers. This table comes from immunoSEQ multiplex PCR, and its TCRdb copy is limited to in-frame clones, with some not included. V, J and clone size derive from that table, while D and trimming were established from the DNA sequence. The table records about 120,000 clones, around 80% of them present only once. This TCR was sampled from a man between 60 and 75 years old with active or convalescent COVID-19. Material for sequencing was peripheral blood.

The CDR3 nucleotides are TGCAGCGTTAACCAGGGCTATTCCACAGATACGCAGTATTTT. It encodes CSVNQGYSTDTQYF. The chain employs TRBV29-1 and TRBJ2-3; possibly TRBD1 for D (5 bases). The CDR3 is made up of 14 amino acids. V dropped 5 bases and J dropped 2 bases, with 14 bases sitting between them. Germline V gene lookup returns CDR1 SQVTM and CDR2 ANQGSEA.